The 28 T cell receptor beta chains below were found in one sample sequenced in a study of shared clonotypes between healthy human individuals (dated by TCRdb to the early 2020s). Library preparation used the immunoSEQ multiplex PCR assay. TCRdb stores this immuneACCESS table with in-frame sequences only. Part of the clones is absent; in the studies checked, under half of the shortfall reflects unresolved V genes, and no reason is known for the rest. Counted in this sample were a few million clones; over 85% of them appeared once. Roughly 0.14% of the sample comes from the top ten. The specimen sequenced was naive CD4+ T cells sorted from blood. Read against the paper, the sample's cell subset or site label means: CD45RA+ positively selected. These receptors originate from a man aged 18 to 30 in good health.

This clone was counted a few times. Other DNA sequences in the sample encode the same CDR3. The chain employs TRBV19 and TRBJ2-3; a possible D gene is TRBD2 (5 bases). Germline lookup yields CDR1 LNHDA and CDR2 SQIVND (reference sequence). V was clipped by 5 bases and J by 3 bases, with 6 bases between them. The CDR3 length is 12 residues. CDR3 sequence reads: CASSPGTDTQYF. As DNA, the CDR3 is TGTGCCAGTAGTCCGGGGACAGATACGCAGTATTTT.

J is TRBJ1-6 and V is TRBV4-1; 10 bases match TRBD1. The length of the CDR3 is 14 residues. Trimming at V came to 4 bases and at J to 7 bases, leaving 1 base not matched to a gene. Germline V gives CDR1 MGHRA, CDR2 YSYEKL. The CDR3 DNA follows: TGCGCCAGCAGCCGGACAGGGGGGAATTCACCCCTCCACTTT. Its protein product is CASSRTGGNSPLHF.

CDR3 protein: CASSPESGALRTGELFF. CDR3 in DNA: TGTGCCAGCTCCCCGGAGAGTGGGGCTCTGAGAACCGGGGAGCTGTTTTTT. The chain has TRBV18 and TRBJ2-2; a possible D gene is TRBD1 (5 bases). The CDR3 is 17 residues long. CDR1 KGHSH and CDR2 LQKENI come from the germline V gene. Trimming took 6 bases from V and 5 from J, leaving 22 bases between them.

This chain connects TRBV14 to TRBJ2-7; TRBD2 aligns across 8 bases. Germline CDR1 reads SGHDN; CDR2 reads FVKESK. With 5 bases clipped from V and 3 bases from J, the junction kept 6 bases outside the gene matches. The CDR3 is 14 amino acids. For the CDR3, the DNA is TGTGCCAGCAGCTATAGCGGGAAGGACTACGAGCAGTACTTC. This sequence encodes CASSYSGKDYEQYF. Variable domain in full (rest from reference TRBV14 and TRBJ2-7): EAGVTQFPSHSVIEKGQTVTLRCDPISGHDNLYWYRRVMGKEIKFLLHFVKESKQDESGMPNNRFLAERTGGTYSTLKVQPAELEDSGVYFCASSYSGKDYEQYFGPGTRLTVT.

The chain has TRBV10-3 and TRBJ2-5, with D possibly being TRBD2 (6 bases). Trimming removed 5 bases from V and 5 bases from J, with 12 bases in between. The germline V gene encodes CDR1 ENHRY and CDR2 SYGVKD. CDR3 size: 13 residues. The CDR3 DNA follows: TGTGCCATCAGTAGCGGGCACATGGAGACCCAGTACTTC. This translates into CAISSGHMETQYF.

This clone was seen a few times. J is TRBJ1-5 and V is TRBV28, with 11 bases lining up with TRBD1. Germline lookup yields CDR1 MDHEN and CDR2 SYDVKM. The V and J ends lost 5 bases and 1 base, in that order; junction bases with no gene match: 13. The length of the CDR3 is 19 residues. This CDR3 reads CASSLTPGQGVVSNQPQHF. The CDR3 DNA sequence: TGTGCCAGCAGTCTAACACCGGGACAGGGGGTAGTAAGCAATCAGCCCCAGCATTTT.

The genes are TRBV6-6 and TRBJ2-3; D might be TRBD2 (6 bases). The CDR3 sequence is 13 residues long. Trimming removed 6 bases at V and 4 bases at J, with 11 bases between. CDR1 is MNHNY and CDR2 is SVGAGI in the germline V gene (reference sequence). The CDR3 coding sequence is TGTGCCAGCAGGCTAGCGAGGTCAGATACGCAGTATTTT. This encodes CASRLARSDTQYF.

CDR3 nucleotides: TGTGCCAGCAGCTTAGGTTCAGGAGCAGATACGCAGTATTTT. It translates to CASSLGSGADTQYF. The rearrangement joins TRBV7-9 to TRBJ2-3; no clear D gene. The V end was cut by 1 base, the J end by 4 bases, with 9 bases between. There are 14 residues in the CDR3. The germline V gene encodes CDR1 SEHNR and CDR2 FQNEAQ (reference sequence).

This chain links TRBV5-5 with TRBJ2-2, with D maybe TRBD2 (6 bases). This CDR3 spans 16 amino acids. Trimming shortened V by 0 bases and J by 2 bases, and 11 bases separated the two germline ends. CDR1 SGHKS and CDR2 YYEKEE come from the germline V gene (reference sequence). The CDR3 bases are TGTGCCAGCAGCTTGGAGGGAGGAGGCAACACCGGGGAGCTGTTTTTT. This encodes CASSLEGGGNTGELFF.

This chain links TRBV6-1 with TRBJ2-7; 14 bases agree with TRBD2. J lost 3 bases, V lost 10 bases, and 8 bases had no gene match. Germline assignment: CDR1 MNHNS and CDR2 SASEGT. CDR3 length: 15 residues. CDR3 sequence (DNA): TGTGCCACGGAGGGGACTAGCGGGGGAAACTACGAGCAGTACTTC. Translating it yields CATEGTSGGNYEQYF.

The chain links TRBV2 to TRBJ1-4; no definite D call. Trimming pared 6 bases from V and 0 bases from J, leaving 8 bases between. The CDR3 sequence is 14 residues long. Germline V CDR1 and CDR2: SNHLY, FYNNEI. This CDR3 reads CASSPRTTNEKLFF. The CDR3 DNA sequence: TGTGCCAGCAGCCCCCGGACAACTAATGAAAAACTGTTTTTT.

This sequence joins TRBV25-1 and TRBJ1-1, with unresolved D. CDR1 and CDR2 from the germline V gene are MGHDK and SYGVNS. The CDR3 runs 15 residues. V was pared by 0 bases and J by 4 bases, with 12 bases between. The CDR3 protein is CASSEYSLGFTEAFF. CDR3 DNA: TGTGCCAGCAGTGAATATAGCTTGGGATTCACTGAAGCTTTCTTT.

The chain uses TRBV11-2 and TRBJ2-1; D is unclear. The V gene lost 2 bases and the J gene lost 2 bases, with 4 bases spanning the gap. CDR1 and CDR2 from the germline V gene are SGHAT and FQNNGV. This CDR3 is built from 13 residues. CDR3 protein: CASSLYTYNEQFF. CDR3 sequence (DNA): TGTGCCAGCAGCTTATACACCTACAATGAGCAGTTCTTC.

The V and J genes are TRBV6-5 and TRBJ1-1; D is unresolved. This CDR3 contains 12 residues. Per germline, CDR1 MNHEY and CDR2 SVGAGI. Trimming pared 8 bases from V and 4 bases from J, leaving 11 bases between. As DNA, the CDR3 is TGTGCCAGCGGCAGCTCGGGCACTGAAGCTTTCTTT. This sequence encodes CASGSSGTEAFF.

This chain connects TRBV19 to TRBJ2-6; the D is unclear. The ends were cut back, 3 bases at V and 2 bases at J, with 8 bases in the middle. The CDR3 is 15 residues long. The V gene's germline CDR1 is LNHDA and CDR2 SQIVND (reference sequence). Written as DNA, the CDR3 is TGTGCCAGTAGTATTGAGGCCACTGGGGCCAACGTCCTGACTTTC. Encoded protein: CASSIEATGANVLTF.

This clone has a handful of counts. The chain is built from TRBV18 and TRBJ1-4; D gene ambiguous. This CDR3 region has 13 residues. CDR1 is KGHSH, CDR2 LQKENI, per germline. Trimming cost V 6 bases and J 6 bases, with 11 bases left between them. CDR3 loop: CASSRSQDEKLFF. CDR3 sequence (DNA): TGTGCCAGCTCTAGGAGTCAAGATGAAAAACTGTTTTTT. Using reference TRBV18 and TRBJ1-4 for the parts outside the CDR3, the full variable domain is NAGVMQNPRHLVRRRGQEARLRCSPMKGHSHVYWYRQLPEEGLKFMVYLQKENIIDESGMPKERFSAEFPKEGPSILRIQQVVRGDSAAYFCASSRSQDEKLFFGSGTQLSVL.

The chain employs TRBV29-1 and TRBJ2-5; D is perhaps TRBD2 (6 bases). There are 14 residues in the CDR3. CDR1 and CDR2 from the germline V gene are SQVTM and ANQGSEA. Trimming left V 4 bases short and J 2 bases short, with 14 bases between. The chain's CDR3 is CSVGGGVGQETQYF. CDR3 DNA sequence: TGCAGCGTTGGGGGCGGGGTAGGACAAGAGACCCAGTACTTC.

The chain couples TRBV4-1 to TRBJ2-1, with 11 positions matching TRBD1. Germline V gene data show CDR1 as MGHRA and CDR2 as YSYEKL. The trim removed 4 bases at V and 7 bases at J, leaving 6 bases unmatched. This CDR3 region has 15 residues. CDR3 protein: CASSLGGTGGNEQFF. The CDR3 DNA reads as TGCGCCAGCAGCCTCGGAGGGACAGGGGGGAATGAGCAGTTCTTC.

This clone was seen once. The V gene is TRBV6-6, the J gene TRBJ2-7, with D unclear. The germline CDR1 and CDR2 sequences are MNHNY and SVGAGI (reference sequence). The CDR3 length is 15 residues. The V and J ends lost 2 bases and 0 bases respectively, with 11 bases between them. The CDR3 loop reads CASSYGQLSSYEQYF. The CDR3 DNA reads TGTGCCAGCAGTTACGGGCAGTTGAGCTCCTACGAGCAGTACTTC.

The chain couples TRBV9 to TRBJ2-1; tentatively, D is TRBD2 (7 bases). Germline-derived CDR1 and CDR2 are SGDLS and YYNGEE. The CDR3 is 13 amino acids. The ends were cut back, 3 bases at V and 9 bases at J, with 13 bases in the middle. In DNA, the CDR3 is TGTGCCAGCAGCGCCGGGGGGCAGGGTGAGCAGTTCTTC. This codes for CASSAGGQGEQFF.

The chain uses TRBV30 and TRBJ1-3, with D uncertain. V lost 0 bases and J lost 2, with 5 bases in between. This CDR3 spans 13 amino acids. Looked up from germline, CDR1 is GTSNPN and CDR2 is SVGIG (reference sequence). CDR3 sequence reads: CAWSVGTGNTIYF. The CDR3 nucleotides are TGTGCCTGGAGTGTGGGGACTGGAAACACCATATATTTT.

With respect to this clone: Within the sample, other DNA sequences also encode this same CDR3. The CDR3 sequence is CAISGAGETQYF. The CDR3 coding sequence is TGTGCCATCAGTGGGGCCGGGGAGACCCAGTACTTC. The rearrangement uses TRBV10-3 and TRBJ2-5; D uncertain. Germline V lookup: CDR1 ENHRY, CDR2 SYGVKD. Trimming took 4 bases from V and 5 from J, leaving 8 bases between them. This CDR3 contains 12 residues.

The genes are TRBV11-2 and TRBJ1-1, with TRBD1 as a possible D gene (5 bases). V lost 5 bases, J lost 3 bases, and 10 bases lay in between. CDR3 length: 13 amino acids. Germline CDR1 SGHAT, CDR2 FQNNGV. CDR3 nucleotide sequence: TGTGCCAGCAGCACCGGGGGGGACACTGAAGCTTTCTTT. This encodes CASSTGGDTEAFF.

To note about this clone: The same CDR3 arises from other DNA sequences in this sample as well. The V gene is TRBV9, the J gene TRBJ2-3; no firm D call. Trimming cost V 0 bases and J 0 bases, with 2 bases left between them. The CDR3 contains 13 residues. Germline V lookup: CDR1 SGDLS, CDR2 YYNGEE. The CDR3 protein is CASSVASTDTQYF. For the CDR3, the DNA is TGTGCCAGCAGCGTAGCGAGCACAGATACGCAGTATTTT.

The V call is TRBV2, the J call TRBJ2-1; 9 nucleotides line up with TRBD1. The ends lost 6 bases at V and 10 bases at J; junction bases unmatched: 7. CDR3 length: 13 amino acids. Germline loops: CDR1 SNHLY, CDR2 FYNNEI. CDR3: CASSGTGLREQFF. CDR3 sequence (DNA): TGTGCCAGCAGCGGGACAGGGCTTCGGGAGCAGTTCTTC.

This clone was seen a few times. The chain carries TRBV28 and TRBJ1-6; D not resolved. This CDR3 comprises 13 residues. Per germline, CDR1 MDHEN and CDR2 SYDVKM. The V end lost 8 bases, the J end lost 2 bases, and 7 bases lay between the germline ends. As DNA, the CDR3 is TGTGCCAGCTTGAGGACCTATAATTCACCCCTCCACTTT. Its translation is CASLRTYNSPLHF.

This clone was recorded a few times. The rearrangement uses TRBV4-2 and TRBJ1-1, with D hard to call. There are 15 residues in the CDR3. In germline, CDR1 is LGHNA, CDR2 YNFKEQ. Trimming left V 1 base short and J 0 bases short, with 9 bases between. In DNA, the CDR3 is TGTGCCAGCAGCCAAGTGGAGGGCTTGAACACTGAAGCTTTCTTT. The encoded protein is CASSQVEGLNTEAFF.

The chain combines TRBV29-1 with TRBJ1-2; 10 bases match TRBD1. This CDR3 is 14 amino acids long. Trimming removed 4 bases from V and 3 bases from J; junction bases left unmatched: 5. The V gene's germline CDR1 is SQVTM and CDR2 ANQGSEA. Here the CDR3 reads CSVAGTGADYGYTF. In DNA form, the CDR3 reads TGCAGCGTTGCCGGGACAGGGGCAGACTATGGCTACACCTTC.